What follows are 25 T cell receptor beta chains derived from one specimen sequenced in a study of CD8+ T cells in alopecia areata. Extraction and reverse transcription of RNA yielded cDNA as the sequencing template. Sequencing was performed with immunoSEQ multiplex PCR; in TCRdb, only in-frame clones are kept and a portion is missing. The repertoire includes around 140,000 clones, around half of them detected once, and about 15% sits in the top ten. This sample's treatment: oral pan-JAK inhibitor, 5-10 mg twice daily. The starting material was CD8+ T cells sorted from blood, obtained at week 4, from a patient treated with tofacitinib. These receptors originate from a human donor with alopecia areata.

A few counts support this clone. The chain links TRBV9 to TRBJ2-1; TRBD1 matches 9 bases. The CDR3 sequence is 15 residues long. The germline CDR1 and CDR2 sequences are SGDLS and YYNGEE. The trim removed 4 bases at V and 5 bases at J, leaving 7 bases unmatched. CDR3 nucleotide sequence: TGTGCCAGCAGCTGGGGACAGGGTATTCACAATGAGCAGTTCTTC. Protein sequence: CASSWGQGIHNEQFF.

The table lists this clone with a count of one. V is TRBV27 and J is TRBJ2-1; D unclear. The ends were cut back, 5 bases at V and 3 bases at J, with 2 bases in the middle. The CDR3 consists of 11 residues. Germline assignment: CDR1 MNHEY and CDR2 SMNVEV (reference sequence). This chain's CDR3 is CASSDYNEQFF. The CDR3 nucleotides are TGTGCCAGCAGTGACTACAATGAGCAGTTCTTC.

V and J are TRBV25-1 and TRBJ2-3; D uncertain. This CDR3 has 10 amino acids. Germline V CDR1 and CDR2: MGHDK, SYGVNS. V lost 4 bases and J 7 bases, leaving 3 bases between the germline ends. The CDR3 reads CASSAYTQYF. CDR3 bases: TGTGCCAGCAGTGCTTATACGCAGTATTTT.

The V gene is TRBV10-3, the J gene TRBJ2-3, with 14 bases lining up with TRBD2. This CDR3 has 18 residues. With 2 bases clipped from V and 2 bases from J, the junction kept 6 bases outside the gene matches. Germline CDR1 and CDR2: ENHRY and SYGVKD. Here the CDR3 DNA reads TGTGCCATCAGTGAGGAGGGACTAGCGGGGGCCCTCACAGATACGCAGTATTTT. It specifies CAISEEGLAGALTDTQYF.

The V and J genes are TRBV6-5 and TRBJ2-7; possibly TRBD2 for D (6 bases). The CDR3 is 16 residues long. Trimming took 0 bases from V and 2 from J, leaving 14 bases between them. Germline-derived CDR1 and CDR2 are MNHEY and SVGAGI. CDR3 nucleotide sequence: TGTGCCAGCAGTTACTCGGGGGGAGTCGCGACCTACGAGCAGTACTTC. It is translated as CASSYSGGVATYEQYF.

This clone was counted only a few times. The chain employs TRBV2 and TRBJ1-2; perhaps TRBD1 as D (5 bases). The V gene lost 10 bases and the J gene lost 4 bases, with 22 bases spanning the gap. This CDR3 is built from 15 residues. From germline, CDR1 is SNHLY and CDR2 FYNNEI. Here the CDR3 reads CANPRGVGEGYGYTF. The CDR3 DNA sequence: TGTGCCAACCCGCGTGGGGTGGGGGAAGGCTATGGCTACACCTTC.

J is TRBJ2-7 and V is TRBV25-1; maybe TRBD1 (5 bases). This CDR3 comprises 14 residues. The germline V gene encodes CDR1 MGHDK and CDR2 SYGVNS. The ends were cut back, 4 bases at V and 0 bases at J, with 10 bases in the middle. CDR3 nucleotides: TGTGCCAGCAGTGTACACAGGAGCTCCTACGAGCAGTACTTC. Translation gives CASSVHRSSYEQYF.

V and J are TRBV30 and TRBJ1-6; 8 bases match TRBD1. The trim removed 3 bases at V and 3 bases at J, leaving 7 bases unmatched. CDR3 length equals 16 residues. The germline V gene has CDR1 GTSNPN and CDR2 SVGIG (reference sequence). The CDR3 reads CAWSPDRVYYNSPLHF. CDR3 coding DNA: TGTGCCTGGAGCCCGGACAGGGTGTACTATAATTCACCCCTCCACTTT.

The J gene is TRBJ1-6, the V gene TRBV19, with D uncertain. There are 15 residues in the CDR3. CDR1 LNHDA and CDR2 SQIVND come from the germline V gene (reference sequence). The V gene lost 5 bases and the J gene lost 6 bases, with 14 bases spanning the gap. The CDR3 DNA reads as TGTGCCAGTAGTCCGAGGGCCGCGGGTAATTCACCCCTCCACTTT. Amino acid sequence: CASSPRAAGNSPLHF. The complete variable domain, with remaining parts taken from reference TRBV19 and TRBJ1-6, reads DGGITQSPKYLFRKEGQNVTLSCEQNLNHDAMYWYRQDPGQGLRLIYYSQIVNDFQKGDIAEGYSVSREKKESFPLTVTSAQKNPTAFYLCASSPRAAGNSPLHFGNGTRLTVT.

This chain's CDR3 is CASSLDWAGGRPYEQYF. The CDR3 DNA reads TGTGCCAGCAGCTTAGATTGGGCGGGGGGGCGTCCCTACGAGCAGTACTTC. The chain has TRBV7-2 and TRBJ2-7; 9 bases are a match to TRBD2. Germline CDR1 and CDR2: SGHTA and FQGNSA. The V segment lost 1 base and the J segment 2 bases; nucleotides outside the gene matches: 9. This CDR3 is built from 17 residues.

The J gene is TRBJ2-7, the V gene TRBV6-5; 8 bases fit TRBD1. Germline V CDR1 and CDR2: MNHEY, SVGAGI. This CDR3 is 15 amino acids long. V was pared by 5 bases and J by 7 bases, with 13 bases of the junction left unmatched. This CDR3 reads CASSPSRTGRLEQYF. Written as DNA, the CDR3 is TGTGCCAGCAGTCCATCCCGGACAGGGCGGTTAGAGCAGTACTTC.

This clone was seen a handful of times. The genes are TRBV7-8 and TRBJ1-2; D not certain. V lost 5 bases and J 8 bases, leaving 12 bases between the germline ends. Germline loops: CDR1 SGHVS, CDR2 FQNEAQ. The CDR3 length is 12 residues. The DNA for the CDR3 is TGTGCCAGCAGCGACACTTTGGGGGGCTACACCTTC. It encodes CASSDTLGGYTF.

This rearrangement joins TRBV4-2 to TRBJ2-7; D is perhaps TRBD2 (6 bases). The length of the CDR3 is 14 residues. The V and J ends lost 1 base and 0 bases respectively, with 7 bases between them. Germline CDR1 and CDR2: LGHNA and YNFKEQ. The CDR3 protein is CASSQGDSSYEQYF. CDR3 coding DNA: TGTGCCAGCAGCCAAGGGGACTCCTCCTACGAGCAGTACTTC.

This chain connects TRBV29-1 to TRBJ2-7; 10 positions agree with TRBD1. The V gene's germline CDR1 is SQVTM and CDR2 ANQGSEA. The CDR3 sequence is 15 residues long. The ends lost 1 base at V and 4 bases at J; junction bases unmatched: 7. In nucleotides, the CDR3 is TGCAGCGTTGAAGCCCGGAGGACAGGGGGATACGAGCAGTACTTC. It translates to CSVEARRTGGYEQYF.

The chain employs TRBV25-1 and TRBJ2-3; D is uncertain. This CDR3 contains 13 residues. CDR1 is MGHDK and CDR2 is SYGVNS in the germline V gene. V was cut by 4 bases and J by 2 bases, with 7 bases left in between. For the CDR3, the DNA is TGTGCCAGCAGTGCGCCGGACACAGATACGCAGTATTTT. Residues: CASSAPDTDTQYF.

V gene TRBV4-3 combines with J gene TRBJ1-5; D call uncertain. The CDR3 consists of 15 residues. CDR1 and CDR2 from the germline V gene are LGHNA and YSLEER. Trimming pared 4 bases from V and 5 bases from J, leaving 15 bases between. The CDR3 DNA sequence: TGCGCCAGCAGCCCTTCTCGGTTCAACGATCAGCCCCAGCATTTT. It is translated as CASSPSRFNDQPQHF.

This clone was counted a few times. The CDR3 is CSVHGQGREQYF. Here the CDR3 DNA reads TGCAGCGTCCACGGACAGGGGAGGGAGCAGTACTTC. This chain connects TRBV29-1 to TRBJ2-7, with 9 bases matching TRBD1. The J segment lost 7 bases and the V segment lost 6 bases, leaving 7 bases of the junction unmatched. Per germline, CDR1 SQVTM and CDR2 ANQGSEA. This CDR3 comprises 12 residues.

This clone was seen a handful of times. The chain combines TRBV29-1 with TRBJ2-1; maybe TRBD2 (6 bases). The germline V gene has CDR1 SQVTM and CDR2 ANQGSEA. CDR3 length equals 13 residues. V was trimmed by 7 bases and J by 5 bases, leaving 15 bases between them. The CDR3 spells CSADGGIHNEQFF. CDR3 DNA: TGCAGCGCGGATGGGGGGATCCACAATGAGCAGTTCTTC.

The chain couples TRBV4-3 to TRBJ2-2; D ambiguous. CDR1 and CDR2 (germline): LGHNA, YSLEER. This CDR3 has 14 amino acids. V shed 1 base and J shed 4 bases, with 7 bases lying between them. The CDR3, as DNA: TGCGCCAGCAGCCAAGGGTCAGGCACCGGGGAGCTGTTTTTT. Protein sequence: CASSQGSGTGELFF.

V usage is TRBV5-6 and J usage is TRBJ2-7, with a tentative D call TRBD1 (6 bases). This CDR3 contains 13 residues. CDR1 is SGHDT, CDR2 YYEEEE, per germline. Trimming pared 7 bases from V and 6 bases from J, leaving 17 bases between. CDR3 in amino acids: CASGTGFLREQYF. In DNA, the CDR3 is TGTGCCAGCGGTACAGGGTTTCTGCGCGAGCAGTACTTC.

V and J are TRBV29-1 and TRBJ2-7; 9 nucleotides agree with TRBD1. The V gene's germline CDR1 is SQVTM and CDR2 ANQGSEA. Unmatched junction bases numbered 5, after V lost 4 bases and J lost 4 bases. CDR3 length: 13 residues. The CDR3 sequence is CSVVWTGAYEQYF. In DNA form, the CDR3 reads TGCAGCGTTGTCTGGACAGGGGCATACGAGCAGTACTTC.

In its sample, this clone was seen a few times. The rearrangement uses TRBV7-9 and TRBJ1-1; tentatively, D is TRBD1 (6 bases). Germline-derived CDR1 and CDR2 are SEHNR and FQNEAQ (reference sequence). The CDR3 covers 13 residues. Trimming left V 5 bases short and J 5 bases short, with 12 bases between. As DNA, the CDR3 is TGTGCCAGCAGCCTGCCAGGGGTGACTGAAGCTTTCTTT. This translates into CASSLPGVTEAFF. Full variable domain (rest looked up from reference TRBV7-9 and TRBJ1-1): DTGVSQNPRHKITKRGQNVTFRCDPISEHNRLYWYRQTLGQGPEFLTYFQNEAQLEKSRLLSDRFSAERPKGSFSTLEIQRTEQGDSAMYLCASSLPGVTEAFFGQGTRLTVV.

This clone occurred a few times. The V and J genes are TRBV27 and TRBJ1-6; no firm D call. The CDR3 loop spans 14 amino acids. Looked up from germline, CDR1 is MNHEY and CDR2 is SMNVEV (reference sequence). V was shortened by 5 bases and J by 9 bases, with 14 bases between the two germline ends. CDR3 sequence (DNA): TGTGCCAGCAGTCTTGGACCGGGGAGTTCACCCCTCCACTTT. It encodes CASSLGPGSSPLHF.

The chain links TRBV29-1 to TRBJ1-2, with a possible D match to TRBD1 (5 bases). CDR3 length equals 12 residues. Trimming pared 7 bases from V and 6 bases from J, leaving 15 bases between. The germline gives CDR1 SQVTM, CDR2 ANQGSEA. The CDR3 region is CSAGATLDGYTF. The CDR3 region has the DNA TGCAGCGCTGGGGCAACCCTTGATGGCTACACCTTC.

V is TRBV29-1 and J is TRBJ2-6; weak D call: TRBD1 (5 bases). CDR3 length: 17 residues. V lost 4 bases and J lost 0, with 16 bases in between. The V gene's germline CDR1 is SQVTM and CDR2 ANQGSEA. CDR3 sequence reads: CSVVGTPGNSGANVLTF. In nucleotides, the CDR3 is TGCAGCGTTGTAGGTACGCCAGGGAACTCTGGGGCCAACGTCCTGACTTTC.